This TCR beta chain was captured by sequencing in a study of T cell responses to AZD1222 COVID-19 vaccine. The assay was immunoSEQ multiplex PCR, and TCRdb's table has in-frame clones only and misses some. The sample has some 130,000 clones, roughly 90% seen once. Of note for this clone: Antigen unknown.

Study findings and constraints: Only a handful of AZD1222 recipients, more than 5 in all, had baseline seropositivity. Spike-specific TCR breadth and depth rose after two AZD1222 doses. Close to half of all spike-specific TCRs reportedly target regions of the variants that are unmutated.

Trimming pared 3 bases from V and 3 bases from J, leaving 6 bases between. Germline V gene sequence: CDR1 SGHRS, CDR2 YFSETQ. The length of the CDR3 is 13 residues. Sequenced here: peripheral blood, sampled 28 days after the second AZD1222 dose. The sequence came from an adult who received the AZD1222 COVID-19 vaccine. The chain joins TRBV5-1 to TRBJ2-2, with D possibly TRBD1 on 5 matching bases. The CDR3 region is CASSSQDTGELFF. CDR3 nucleotides: TGCGCCAGCAGCTCACAGGACACCGGGGAGCTGTTTTTT.